These 20 T cell receptor beta chains came from one sample sequenced in a study of technical replicates of blood from a few donors. Assay: immunoSEQ multiplex PCR; the TCRdb copy retains only in-frame clones and omits some. The table has about 58,000 clones, about 95% seen once. The sequenced sample consisted of PBMCs. The receptors shown here come from a human donor in good health. Some clones in this sample may be carry-over from other donors' samples.

V usage is TRBV10-3 and J usage is TRBJ1-5; D remains unclear. Looked up from germline, CDR1 is ENHRY and CDR2 is SYGVKD. With 0 bases removed from V and 4 bases from J, the gap between germline ends came to 10 bases. CDR3 length equals 15 residues. The CDR3 DNA follows: TGTGCCATCAGTGAGTCGGTGGGCAGGAATCAGCCCCAGCATTTT. Its translation is CAISESVGRNQPQHF.

The V gene is TRBV7-9, the J gene TRBJ1-6; unclear D gene. The V end was cut by 2 bases, the J end by 9 bases, with 5 bases between. CDR3 size: 12 residues. Per the germline V gene, CDR1 is SEHNR and CDR2 is FQNEAQ (reference sequence). CDR3 in DNA: TGTGCCAGCAGCTTACCGGGTTCACCCCTCCACTTT. This gives the protein CASSLPGSPLHF.

The V call is TRBV6-4, the J call TRBJ2-2, with a weak D call TRBD1 (6 bases). CDR1 and CDR2 (germline): MRHNA, SNTAGT. Trimming stripped 3 bases from V and 5 bases from J, with 13 bases between. This CDR3 spans 15 amino acids. CDR3 coding DNA: TGTGCCAGCAGTGAGAGGACAGATCCAACCGGGGAGCTGTTTTTT. Translated: CASSERTDPTGELFF.

The chain employs TRBV5-8 and TRBJ2-3, with TRBD2 as a possible D gene (6 bases). Germline V gene lookup returns CDR1 SGHTS and CDR2 YDEGEE. V lost 3 bases, J lost 1 base, and 15 bases lay in between. This CDR3 is 16 amino acids long. The CDR3 DNA reads TGTGCCAGCAGCTCCACACCCCAGCGGGGCACAGATACGCAGTATTTT. It yields the protein CASSSTPQRGTDTQYF.

In this sample, this clone turned up once. The V call is TRBV7-9, the J call TRBJ2-3; D gene ambiguous. CDR1 and CDR2 (germline): SEHNR, FQNEAQ (reference sequence). The V and J ends lost 2 bases and 0 bases respectively, with 9 bases between them. The CDR3 runs to 15 residues. This chain's CDR3 is CASSLTAESTDTQYF. CDR3 sequence (DNA): TGTGCCAGCAGCTTAACGGCGGAGAGCACAGATACGCAGTATTTT.

The chain couples TRBV5-6 to TRBJ2-3, with TRBD1 as a possible D gene (6 bases). CDR1 is SGHDT and CDR2 is YYEEEE in the germline V gene. There are 13 residues in the CDR3. V was cut by 1 base and J by 5 bases, with 8 bases left in between. The DNA of the CDR3 is TGTGCCAGCAGCTTGTTACAGGGAGATACGCAGTATTTT. Translated, it gives CASSLLQGDTQYF.

The chain recombines TRBV2 with TRBJ2-7; 7 bases map to TRBD1. This CDR3 region has 14 residues. V was clipped by 6 bases and J by 4 bases; unmatched bases: 9. Germline V CDR1 and CDR2: SNHLY, FYNNEI. The CDR3 spells CASRPGTVNYEQYF. CDR3 sequence (DNA): TGTGCCAGCAGGCCCGGGACAGTCAATTACGAGCAGTACTTC.

Here the CDR3 DNA reads TGTGCCAGCAGCTTGTTACAGCGGCTCCCCGTCGGCAATGAGCAGTTCTTC. Amino acid sequence: CASSLLQRLPVGNEQFF. The chain recombines TRBV5-6 with TRBJ2-1, with D perhaps TRBD2 (5 bases). From germline, CDR1 is SGHDT and CDR2 YYEEEE. Trimming removed 1 base at V and 6 bases at J, with 20 bases between. The CDR3 spans 17 residues.

The chain couples TRBV30 to TRBJ2-2, with 7 bases aligning to TRBD2. J was trimmed by 4 bases and V by 3 bases; bases with no gene match: 8. Per germline, CDR1 GTSNPN and CDR2 SVGIG (reference sequence). This CDR3 contains 15 residues. CDR3 nucleotides: TGTGCCTGGAGATTCGGGAGGACGCGCACCGGGGAGCTGTTTTTT. This codes for CAWRFGRTRTGELFF.

The rearrangement uses TRBV7-3 and TRBJ2-1, with a tentative D call TRBD2 (5 bases). CDR1 and CDR2 (germline): SGHTA, FQGTGA. This CDR3 is built from 15 residues. V lost 4 bases to trimming and J lost 0 bases, with 10 bases between them. Here the CDR3 reads CASSSSTNSYNEQFF. CDR3 DNA: TGTGCCAGCAGCTCTAGCACCAACTCCTACAATGAGCAGTTCTTC. The variable domain in full, with the rest retrieved from reference TRBV7-3 and TRBJ2-1, is GAGVSQTPSNKVTEKGKYVELRCDPISGHTALYWYRQSLGQGPEFLIYFQGTGAADDSGLPNDRFFAVRPEGSVSTLKIQRTERGDSAVYLCASSSSTNSYNEQFFGPGTRLTVL.

The gene calls are TRBV9 and TRBJ2-2; D not certain. V shed 4 bases and J shed 5 bases, with 6 bases lying between them. Germline loops: CDR1 SGDLS, CDR2 YYNGEE. This CDR3 is 12 amino acids long. CDR3 amino acids: CASSFHTGELFF. The CDR3 DNA reads TGTGCCAGCAGCTTCCATACCGGGGAGCTGTTTTTT.

This CDR3 reads CASSLDRRSPLHF. The DNA for the CDR3 is TGTGCCAGCAGCTTAGACCGTCGTTCACCCCTCCACTTT. The rearrangement joins TRBV11-3 to TRBJ1-6; D call uncertain. Between the trimmed V and J ends, which lost 0 bases and 9 bases, there was a span of 6 bases. The CDR3 sequence is 13 residues long. Germline values: CDR1 SGHNT, CDR2 YENEEA.

This clone has a single count. The V and J genes are TRBV5-1 and TRBJ1-6; TRBD1 matches at 8 bases. Germline CDR1 and CDR2: SGHRS and YFSETQ. The junction had 14 bases not matched to a gene; V was cut back by 4 bases and J by 5 bases. This CDR3 region has 18 residues. The CDR3 DNA reads TGCGCCAGCAGCGCCCGAGTGGACAGGGATCCTAATAATTCACCCCTCCACTTT. Translation: CASSARVDRDPNNSPLHF.

This clone was found once. The chain carries TRBV27 and TRBJ2-1, with TRBD2 matching 14 bases. Germline V gene sequence: CDR1 MNHEY, CDR2 SMNVEV (reference sequence). Trimming cost V 4 bases and J 4 bases; bases outside gene matches: 3. The CDR3 sequence is 16 residues long. Here the CDR3 DNA reads TGTGCCAGCAGTTCCCGACTAGCGGGGGGGTACAATGAGCAGTTCTTC. It translates to CASSSRLAGGYNEQFF.

The chain uses TRBV2 and TRBJ2-5, with 7 bases identical to TRBD1. Trimming cost V 10 bases and J 1 base; bases outside gene matches: 9. This CDR3 is built from 14 residues. From germline, CDR1 is SNHLY and CDR2 FYNNEI. As DNA, the CDR3 is TGTGCCAACCGTCAGGGGGATTTCCAAGAGACCCAGTACTTC. Protein sequence: CANRQGDFQETQYF.

The chain employs TRBV7-9 and TRBJ1-4; D unresolved. The CDR3 sequence is 13 residues long. Trimming took 1 base from V and 10 from J, leaving 10 bases between them. Per the germline V gene, CDR1 is SEHNR and CDR2 is FQNEAQ (reference sequence). The CDR3 nucleotides are TGTGCCAGCAGCTTAGAGAAGGGAGGAAAACTGTTTTTT. Its translation: CASSLEKGGKLFF.

Concerning this clone itself: Other DNA variants within this sample encode the same CDR3. The chain joins TRBV30 to TRBJ2-1; D is unresolved. The CDR3 runs 11 residues. V lost 2 bases to trimming and J lost 4 bases, with 3 bases between them. Germline lookup yields CDR1 GTSNPN and CDR2 SVGIG (reference sequence). For the CDR3, the DNA is TGTGCCTGGAGTTTATACAATGAGCAGTTCTTC. Protein product: CAWSLYNEQFF.

This clone was recorded only once. The chain uses TRBV7-9 and TRBJ2-1; D is perhaps TRBD1 (5 bases). Germline CDR1 is SEHNR and CDR2 is FQNEAQ (reference sequence). V dropped 5 bases and J dropped 15 bases, with 20 bases sitting between them. CDR3 size: 13 residues. In DNA, the CDR3 is TGTGCCAGCAGCCCCCAATCAGGGTCCCCCGGGTTCTTC. This encodes CASSPQSGSPGFF.

The chain has TRBV9 and TRBJ2-3; D is possibly TRBD1 (6 bases). The CDR3 has 15 residues. Looked up from germline, CDR1 is SGDLS and CDR2 is YYNGEE. Trimming pared 4 bases from V and 0 bases from J, leaving 12 bases between. The CDR3 sequence: CASSKGQSSTDTQYF. DNA of the CDR3: TGTGCCAGCAGCAAAGGACAGTCGAGCACAGATACGCAGTATTTT.

The rearrangement joins TRBV11-3 to TRBJ2-7, with 8 nucleotides matching TRBD2. The junction had 6 bases not matched to a gene; V was cut back by 1 base and J by 7 bases. From germline, CDR1 is SGHNT and CDR2 YENEEA. CDR3 length equals 14 residues. The CDR3 reads CASSLVGKREEQYF. The CDR3, as DNA: TGTGCCAGCAGCTTAGTAGGGAAGCGGGAGGAGCAGTACTTC.